This TCR beta chain was sequenced in a study of blood T cell repertoires in COVID-19. Study-wide context: Samples came from the United States, Italy and Spain, spanning acute and convalescent COVID-19. T cells, B-cell-depleted T cells, or PBMCs supplied cDNA or gDNA.

The germline CDR1 and CDR2 sequences are SGHRS and YFSETQ. This CDR3 region has 15 residues. Trimming pared 0 bases from V and 5 bases from J, leaving 14 bases between. TCRdb keeps only in-frame clones here, not all; method: immunoSEQ multiplex PCR. The data show about 190,000 clones, approximately 90% seen once. This clonotype was sampled from a man between 50 and 59 years old with acute or convalescent COVID-19. The genes are TRBV5-1 and TRBJ2-5, with D tentatively TRBD1 (5 bases). The sample comprised peripheral blood. The CDR3 DNA is TGCGCCAGCAGCTTGGTATTTAACAAGGGGGAGACCCAGTACTTC. It yields the protein CASSLVFNKGETQYF.